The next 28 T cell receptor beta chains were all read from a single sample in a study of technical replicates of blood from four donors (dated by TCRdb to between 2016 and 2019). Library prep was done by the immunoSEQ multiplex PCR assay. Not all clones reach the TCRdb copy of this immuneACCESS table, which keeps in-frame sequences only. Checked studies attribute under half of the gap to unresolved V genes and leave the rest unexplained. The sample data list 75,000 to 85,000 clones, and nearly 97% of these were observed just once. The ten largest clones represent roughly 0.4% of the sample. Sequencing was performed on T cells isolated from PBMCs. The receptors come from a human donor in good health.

The CDR3 DNA reads as TGTGCCAGCAGCCGGCAGGGGAGCACATACGAGCAGTACTTC. It is translated as CASSRQGSTYEQYF. This chain joins TRBV4-2 and TRBJ2-7, with a possible D match to TRBD1 (6 bases). Deletions cut 4 bases from V and 4 bases from J, with 14 bases between. This CDR3 is built from 14 residues. The V gene's germline CDR1 is LGHNA and CDR2 YNFKEQ.

The CDR3 is CAWSVRVSNYGYTF. CDR3 DNA sequence: TGTGCCTGGAGTGTACGGGTTTCCAACTATGGCTACACCTTC. This chain links TRBV30 with TRBJ1-2; D is unclear. V was cut by 0 bases and J by 2 bases, with 10 bases left in between. CDR1 GTSNPN and CDR2 SVGIG come from the germline V gene (reference sequence). The CDR3 extends over 14 amino acids. The full variable domain, completed using reference TRBV30 and TRBJ1-2, is SQTIHQWPATLVQPVGSPLSLECTVEGTSNPNLYWYRQAAGRGLQLLFYSVGIGQISSEVPQNLSASRPQDRQFILSSKKLLLSDSGFYLCAWSVRVSNYGYTFGSGTRLTVV.

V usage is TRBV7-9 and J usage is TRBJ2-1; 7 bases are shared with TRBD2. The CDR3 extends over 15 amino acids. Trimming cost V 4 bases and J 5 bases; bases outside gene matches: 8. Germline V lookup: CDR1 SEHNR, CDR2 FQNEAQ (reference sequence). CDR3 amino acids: CASSSVAGWDNEQFF. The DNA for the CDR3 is TGTGCCAGCAGCTCCGTAGCGGGTTGGGACAATGAGCAGTTCTTC. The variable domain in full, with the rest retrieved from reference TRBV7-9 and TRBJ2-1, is DTGVSQNPRHKITKRGQNVTFRCDPISEHNRLYWYRQTLGQGPEFLTYFQNEAQLEKSRLLSDRFSAERPKGSFSTLEIQRTEQGDSAMYLCASSSVAGWDNEQFFGPGTRLTVL.

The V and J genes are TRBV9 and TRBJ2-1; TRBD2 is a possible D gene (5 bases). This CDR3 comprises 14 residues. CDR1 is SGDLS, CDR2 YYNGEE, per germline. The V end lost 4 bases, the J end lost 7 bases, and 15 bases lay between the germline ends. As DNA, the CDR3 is TGTGCCAGCAGCCCCATAGCGAGGGTGAATGAGCAGTTCTTC. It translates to CASSPIARVNEQFF.

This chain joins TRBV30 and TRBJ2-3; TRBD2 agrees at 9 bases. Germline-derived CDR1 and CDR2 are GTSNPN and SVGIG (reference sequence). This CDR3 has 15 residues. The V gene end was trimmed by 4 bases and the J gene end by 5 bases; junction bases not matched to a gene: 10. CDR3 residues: CAWTHLAGDGDTQYF. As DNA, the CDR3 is TGTGCCTGGACCCACTTAGCGGGAGATGGAGATACGCAGTATTTT.

The CDR3 DNA is TGTGCCAGCAGCACACACACCGGGACAGGGGGAGGTGGCTACACCTTC. Its protein product is CASSTHTGTGGGGYTF. The chain is built from TRBV4-2 and TRBJ1-2, with 11 bases identical to TRBD1. CDR3 length: 16 amino acids. The germline V gene has CDR1 LGHNA and CDR2 YNFKEQ. V lost 5 bases, J lost 7 bases, and 12 bases stayed unmatched.

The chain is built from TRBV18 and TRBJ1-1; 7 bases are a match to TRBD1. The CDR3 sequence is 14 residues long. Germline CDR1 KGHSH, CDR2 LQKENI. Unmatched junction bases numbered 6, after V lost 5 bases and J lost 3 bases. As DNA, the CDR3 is TGTGCCAGCTCAACCGACAGGGTGTACACTGAAGCTTTCTTT. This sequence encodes CASSTDRVYTEAFF.

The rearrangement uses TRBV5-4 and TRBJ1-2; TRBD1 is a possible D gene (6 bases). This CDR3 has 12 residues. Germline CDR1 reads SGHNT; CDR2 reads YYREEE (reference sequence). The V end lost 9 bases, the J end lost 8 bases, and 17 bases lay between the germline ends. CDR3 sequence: CATTIGGDGYTF. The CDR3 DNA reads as TGTGCCACCACTATAGGGGGGGACGGCTACACCTTC. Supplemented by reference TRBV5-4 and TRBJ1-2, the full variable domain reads ETGVTQSPTHLIKTRGQQVTLRCSSQSGHNTVSWYQQALGQGPQFIFQYYREEENGRGNFPPRFSGLQFPNYSSELNVNALELDDSALYLCATTIGGDGYTFGSGTRLTVV.

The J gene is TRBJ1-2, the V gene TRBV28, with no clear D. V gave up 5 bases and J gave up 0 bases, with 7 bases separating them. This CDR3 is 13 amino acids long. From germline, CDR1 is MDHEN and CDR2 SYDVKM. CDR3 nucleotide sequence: TGTGCCAGCAGTCCTGCAGCTAACTATGGCTACACCTTC. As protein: CASSPAANYGYTF.

The CDR3 bases are TGTGCCCGAGGGAATCTTTACGAGCAGTACTTC. Translated, it gives CARGNLYEQYF. The V gene is TRBV30, the J gene TRBJ2-7; maybe TRBD2 (5 bases). The CDR3 covers 11 residues. The V gene's germline CDR1 is GTSNPN and CDR2 SVGIG (reference sequence). V was clipped by 8 bases and J by 4 bases, with 12 bases between them.

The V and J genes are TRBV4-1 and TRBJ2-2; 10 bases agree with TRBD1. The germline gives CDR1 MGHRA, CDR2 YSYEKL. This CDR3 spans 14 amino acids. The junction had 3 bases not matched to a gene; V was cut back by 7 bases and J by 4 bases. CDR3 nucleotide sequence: TGCGCCAGCAAGGGACAGGGGACCACCGGGGAGCTGTTTTTT. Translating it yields CASKGQGTTGELFF.

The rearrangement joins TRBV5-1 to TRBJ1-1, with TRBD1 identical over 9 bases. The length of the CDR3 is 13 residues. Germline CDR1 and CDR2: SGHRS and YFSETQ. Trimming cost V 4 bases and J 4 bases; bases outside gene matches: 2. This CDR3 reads CASSQDRGTEAFF. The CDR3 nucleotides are TGCGCCAGCAGCCAGGACAGGGGCACTGAAGCTTTCTTT.

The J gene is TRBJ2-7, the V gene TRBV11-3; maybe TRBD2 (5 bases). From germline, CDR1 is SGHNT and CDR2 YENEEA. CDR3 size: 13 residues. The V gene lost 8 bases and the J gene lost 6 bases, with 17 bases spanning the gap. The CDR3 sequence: CASQRLPPFEQYF. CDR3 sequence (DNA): TGTGCCAGCCAGCGGCTACCCCCTTTCGAGCAGTACTTC.

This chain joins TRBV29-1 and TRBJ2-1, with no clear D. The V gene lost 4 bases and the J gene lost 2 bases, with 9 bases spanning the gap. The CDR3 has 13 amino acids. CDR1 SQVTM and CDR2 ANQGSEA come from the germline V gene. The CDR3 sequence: CSVGESPYNEQFF. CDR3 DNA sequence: TGCAGCGTTGGAGAGAGCCCCTACAATGAGCAGTTCTTC.

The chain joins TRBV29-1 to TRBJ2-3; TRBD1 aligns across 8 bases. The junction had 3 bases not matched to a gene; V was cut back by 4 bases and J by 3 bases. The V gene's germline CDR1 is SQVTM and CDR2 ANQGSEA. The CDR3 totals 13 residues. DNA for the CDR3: TGCAGCGTTGCCGACAGGGGAACAGATACGCAGTATTTT. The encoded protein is CSVADRGTDTQYF.

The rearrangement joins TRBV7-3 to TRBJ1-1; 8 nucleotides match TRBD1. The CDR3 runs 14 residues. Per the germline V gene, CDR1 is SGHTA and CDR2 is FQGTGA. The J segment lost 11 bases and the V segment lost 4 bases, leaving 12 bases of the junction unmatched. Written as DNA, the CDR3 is TGTGCCAGCAGCTCCTCCGGGACAGGTCTTAATGCTTTCTTT. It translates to CASSSSGTGLNAFF.

The CDR3 loop reads CASGTLDISSYGYTF. The DNA for the CDR3 is TGTGCCAGTGGAACACTGGACATATCAAGTTATGGCTACACCTTC. The genes are TRBV19 and TRBJ1-2; D may be TRBD1 (5 bases). V was clipped by 8 bases and J by 5 bases, with 21 bases between them. The CDR3 is 15 residues long. CDR1 and CDR2 from the germline V gene are LNHDA and SQIVND (reference sequence). Filled out from reference TRBV19 and TRBJ1-2, the complete variable domain reads DGGITQSPKYLFRKEGQNVTLSCEQNLNHDAMYWYRQDPGQGLRLIYYSQIVNDFQKGDIAEGYSVSREKKESFPLTVTSAQKNPTAFYLCASGTLDISSYGYTFGSGTRLTVV.

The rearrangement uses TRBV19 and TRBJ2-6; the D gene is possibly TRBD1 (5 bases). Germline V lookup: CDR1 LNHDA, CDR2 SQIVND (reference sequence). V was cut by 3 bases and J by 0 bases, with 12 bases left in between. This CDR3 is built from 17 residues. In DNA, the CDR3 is TGTGCCAGTAGTATTTGGGGCGCGATCTCTGGGGCCAACGTCCTGACTTTC. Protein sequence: CASSIWGAISGANVLTF.

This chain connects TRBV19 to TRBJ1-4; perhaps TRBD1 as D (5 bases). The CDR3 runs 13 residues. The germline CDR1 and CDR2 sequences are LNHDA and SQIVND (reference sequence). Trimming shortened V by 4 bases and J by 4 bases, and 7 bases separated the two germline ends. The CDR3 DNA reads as TGTGCCAGTAGTAGGCAGGGTAATGAAAAACTGTTTTTT. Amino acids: CASSRQGNEKLFF.

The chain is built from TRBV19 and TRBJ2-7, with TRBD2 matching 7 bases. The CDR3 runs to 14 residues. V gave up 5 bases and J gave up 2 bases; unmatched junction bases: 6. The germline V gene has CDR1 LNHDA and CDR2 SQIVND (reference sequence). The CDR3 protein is CASSAGASAYEQYF. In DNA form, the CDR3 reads TGTGCCAGTAGTGCGGGAGCTAGCGCCTACGAGCAGTACTTC.

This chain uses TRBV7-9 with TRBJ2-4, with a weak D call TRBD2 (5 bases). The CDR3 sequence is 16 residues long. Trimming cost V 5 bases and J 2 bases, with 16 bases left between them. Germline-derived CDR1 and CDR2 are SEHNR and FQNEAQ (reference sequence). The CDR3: CASSPDPGSSKNIQYF. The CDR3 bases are TGTGCCAGCAGCCCTGATCCGGGGTCTTCCAAAAACATTCAGTACTTC.

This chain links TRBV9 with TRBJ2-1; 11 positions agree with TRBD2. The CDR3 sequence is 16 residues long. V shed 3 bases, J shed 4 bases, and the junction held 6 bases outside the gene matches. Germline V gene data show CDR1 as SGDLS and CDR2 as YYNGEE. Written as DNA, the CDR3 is TGTGCCAGCAGCGCTACTAGCGGGAGCCAATACAATGAGCAGTTCTTC. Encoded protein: CASSATSGSQYNEQFF.

The CDR3 loop reads CASSLKVSSRETQYF. In nucleotides, the CDR3 is TGTGCCAGCAGCTTAAAAGTAAGCTCTCGAGAGACCCAGTACTTC. The chain couples TRBV7-3 to TRBJ2-5; D is unresolved. Per the germline V gene, CDR1 is SGHTA and CDR2 is FQGTGA. V was cut by 1 base and J by 4 bases, with 13 bases left in between. This CDR3 has 15 residues.

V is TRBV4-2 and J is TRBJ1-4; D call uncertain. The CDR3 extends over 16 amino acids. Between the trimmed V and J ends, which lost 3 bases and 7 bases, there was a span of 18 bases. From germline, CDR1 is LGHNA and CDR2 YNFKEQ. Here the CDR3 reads CASSQGSGTFGEKLFF. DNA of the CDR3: TGTGCCAGCAGCCAGGGGTCGGGAACTTTTGGTGAAAAACTGTTTTTT.

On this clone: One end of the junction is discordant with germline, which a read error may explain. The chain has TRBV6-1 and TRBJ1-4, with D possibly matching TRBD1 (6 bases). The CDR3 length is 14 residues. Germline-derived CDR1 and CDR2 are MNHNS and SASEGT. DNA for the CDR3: TGTGCCAGCATTGAAAGGGGGGGATACGAAAAACTGTTTTTT. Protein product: CASIERGGYEKLFF.

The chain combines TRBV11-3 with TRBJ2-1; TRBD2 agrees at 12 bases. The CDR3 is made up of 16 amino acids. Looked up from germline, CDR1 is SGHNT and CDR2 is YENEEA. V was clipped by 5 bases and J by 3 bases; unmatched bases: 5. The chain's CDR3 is CASSNRLAGVYNEQFF. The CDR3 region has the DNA TGTGCCAGCAGCAACCGACTAGCGGGAGTCTACAATGAGCAGTTCTTC.

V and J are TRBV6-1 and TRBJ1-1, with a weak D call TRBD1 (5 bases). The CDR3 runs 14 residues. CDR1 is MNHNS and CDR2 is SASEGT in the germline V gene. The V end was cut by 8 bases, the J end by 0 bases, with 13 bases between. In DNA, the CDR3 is TGTGCCAGCCGGAGGGGTTCAGTGAACACTGAAGCTTTCTTT. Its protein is CASRRGSVNTEAFF.

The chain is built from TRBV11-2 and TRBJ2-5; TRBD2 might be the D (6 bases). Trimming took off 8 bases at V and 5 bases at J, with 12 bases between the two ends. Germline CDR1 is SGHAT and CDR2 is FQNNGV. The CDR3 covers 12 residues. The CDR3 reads CASAVGGETQYF. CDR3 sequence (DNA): TGTGCCAGCGCGGTAGGAGGGGAGACCCAGTACTTC.